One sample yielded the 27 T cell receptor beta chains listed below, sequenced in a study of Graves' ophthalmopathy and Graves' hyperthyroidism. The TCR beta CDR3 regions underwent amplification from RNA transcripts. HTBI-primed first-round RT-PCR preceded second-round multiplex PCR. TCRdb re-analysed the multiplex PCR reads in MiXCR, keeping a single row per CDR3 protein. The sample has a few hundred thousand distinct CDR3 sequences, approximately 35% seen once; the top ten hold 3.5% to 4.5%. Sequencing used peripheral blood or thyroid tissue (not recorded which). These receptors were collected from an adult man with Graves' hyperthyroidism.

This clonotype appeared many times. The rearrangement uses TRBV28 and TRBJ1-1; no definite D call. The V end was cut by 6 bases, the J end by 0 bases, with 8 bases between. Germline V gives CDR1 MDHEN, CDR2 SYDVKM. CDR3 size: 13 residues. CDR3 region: CASRRIMNTEAFF. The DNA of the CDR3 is TGTGCCAGCAGACGCATCATGAACACTGAAGCTTTCTTT.

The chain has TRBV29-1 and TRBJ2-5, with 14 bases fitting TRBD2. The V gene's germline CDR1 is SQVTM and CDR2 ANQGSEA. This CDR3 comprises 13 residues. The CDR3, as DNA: TGCAGTGCTAGAGGACTAGCGGGGGGTAAGCAGTACTTC. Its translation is CSARGLAGGKQYF.

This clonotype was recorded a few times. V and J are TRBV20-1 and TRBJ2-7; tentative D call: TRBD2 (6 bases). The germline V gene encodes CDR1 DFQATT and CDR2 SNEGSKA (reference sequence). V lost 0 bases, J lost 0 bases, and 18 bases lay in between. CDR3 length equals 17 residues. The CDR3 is CSARDFRSGSASYEQYF. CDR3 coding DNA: TGCAGTGCTAGAGACTTTCGGAGCGGGTCCGCCTCCTACGAGCAGTACTTC.

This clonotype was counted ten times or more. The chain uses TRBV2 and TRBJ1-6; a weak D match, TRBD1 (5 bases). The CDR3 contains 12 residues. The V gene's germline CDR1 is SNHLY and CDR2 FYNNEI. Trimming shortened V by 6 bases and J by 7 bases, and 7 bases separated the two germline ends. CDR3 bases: TGTGCCAGCAGGGGGGGGAATTCACCCCTCCACTTT. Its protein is CASRGGNSPLHF.

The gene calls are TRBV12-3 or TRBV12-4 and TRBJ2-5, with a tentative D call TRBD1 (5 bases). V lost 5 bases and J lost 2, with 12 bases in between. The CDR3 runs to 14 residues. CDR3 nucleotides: TGTGCCAGCAGTATTGACAGTTCACAAGAGACCCAGTACTTC. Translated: CASSIDSSQETQYF.

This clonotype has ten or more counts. The CDR3: CASSLAGPDYEQYF. The CDR3 region has the DNA TGTGCCAGCAGCTTAGCGGGACCTGACTACGAGCAGTACTTC. The chain uses TRBV7-6 and TRBJ2-7; D may correspond to TRBD1 or TRBD2 (5 bases each). Trimming left V 0 bases short and J 3 bases short, with 9 bases between. Germline lookup yields CDR1 SGHVS and CDR2 FNYEAQ. This CDR3 spans 14 amino acids.

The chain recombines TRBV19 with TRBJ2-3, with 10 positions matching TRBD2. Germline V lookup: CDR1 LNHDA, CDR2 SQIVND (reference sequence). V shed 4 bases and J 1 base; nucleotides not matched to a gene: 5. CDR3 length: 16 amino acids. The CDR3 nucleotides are TGTGCCAGTAGTAAGGCTAGCGGGAGAGGCACAGATACGCAGTATTTT. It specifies CASSKASGRGTDTQYF.

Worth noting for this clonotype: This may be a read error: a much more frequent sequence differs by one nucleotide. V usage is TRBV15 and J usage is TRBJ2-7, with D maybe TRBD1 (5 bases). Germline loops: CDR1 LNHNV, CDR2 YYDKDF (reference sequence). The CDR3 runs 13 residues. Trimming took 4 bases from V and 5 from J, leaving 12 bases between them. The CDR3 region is CATSNPPRDEQYF. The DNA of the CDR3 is TGTGCCACCAGCAACCCCCCCAGGGACGAGCAGTACTTC.

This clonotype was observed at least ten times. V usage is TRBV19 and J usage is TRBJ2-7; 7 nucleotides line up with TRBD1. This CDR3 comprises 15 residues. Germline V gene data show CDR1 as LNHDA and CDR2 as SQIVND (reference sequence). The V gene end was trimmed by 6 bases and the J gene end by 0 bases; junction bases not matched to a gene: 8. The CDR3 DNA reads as TGTGCCAGTAGCCCTATCGGACAGGCCTCCTACGAGCAGTACTTC. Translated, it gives CASSPIGQASYEQYF.

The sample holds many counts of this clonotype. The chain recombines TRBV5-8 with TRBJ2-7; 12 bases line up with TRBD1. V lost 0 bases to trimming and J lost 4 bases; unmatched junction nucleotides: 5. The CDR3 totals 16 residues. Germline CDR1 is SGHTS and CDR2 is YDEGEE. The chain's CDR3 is CASSLALGQGAYEQYF. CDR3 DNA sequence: TGTGCCAGCAGCTTGGCCTTGGGACAGGGGGCGTACGAGCAGTACTTC.

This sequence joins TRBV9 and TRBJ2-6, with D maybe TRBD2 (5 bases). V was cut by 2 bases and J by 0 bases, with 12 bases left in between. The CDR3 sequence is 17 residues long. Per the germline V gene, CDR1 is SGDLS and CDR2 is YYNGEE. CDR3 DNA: TGTGCCAGCAGCGTGGAGGACGGCACCTCTGGGGCCAACGTCCTGACTTTC. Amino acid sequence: CASSVEDGTSGANVLTF. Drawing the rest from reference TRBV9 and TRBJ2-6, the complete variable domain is DSGVTQTPKHLITATGQRVTLRCSPRSGDLSVYWYQQSLDQGLQFLIQYYNGEERAKGNILERFSAQQFPDLHSELNLSSLELGDSALYFCASSVEDGTSGANVLTFGAGSRLTVL.

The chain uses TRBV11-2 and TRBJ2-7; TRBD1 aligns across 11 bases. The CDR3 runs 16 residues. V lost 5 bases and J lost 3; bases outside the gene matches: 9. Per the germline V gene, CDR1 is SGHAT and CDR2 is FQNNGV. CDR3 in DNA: TGTGCCAGCAGCCCGTACCGGGACAGGGGGTACTACGAGCAGTACTTC. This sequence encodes CASSPYRDRGYYEQYF.

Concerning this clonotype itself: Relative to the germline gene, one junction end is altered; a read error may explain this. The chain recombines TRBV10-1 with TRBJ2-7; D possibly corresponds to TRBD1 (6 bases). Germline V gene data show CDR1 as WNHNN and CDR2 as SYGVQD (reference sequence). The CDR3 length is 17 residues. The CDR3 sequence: CASSTRTAHWYPYEQCF. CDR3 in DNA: TGCGCCAGCAGTACCAGGACAGCCCACTGGTATCCCTACGAGCAGTGCTTC.

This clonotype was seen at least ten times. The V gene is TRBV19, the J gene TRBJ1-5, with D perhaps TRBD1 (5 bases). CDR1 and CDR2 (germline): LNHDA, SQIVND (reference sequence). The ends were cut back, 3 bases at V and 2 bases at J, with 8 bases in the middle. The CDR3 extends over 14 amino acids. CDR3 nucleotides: TGTGCCAGTAGTATCTCACAGGGCAATCAGCCCCAGCATTTT. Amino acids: CASSISQGNQPQHF.

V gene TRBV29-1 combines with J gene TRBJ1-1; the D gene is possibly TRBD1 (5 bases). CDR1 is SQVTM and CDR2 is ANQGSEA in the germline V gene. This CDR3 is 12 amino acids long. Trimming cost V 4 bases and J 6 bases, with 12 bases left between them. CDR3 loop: CSVGAGKAEAFF. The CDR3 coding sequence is TGCAGCGTTGGGGCAGGGAAGGCTGAAGCTTTCTTT.

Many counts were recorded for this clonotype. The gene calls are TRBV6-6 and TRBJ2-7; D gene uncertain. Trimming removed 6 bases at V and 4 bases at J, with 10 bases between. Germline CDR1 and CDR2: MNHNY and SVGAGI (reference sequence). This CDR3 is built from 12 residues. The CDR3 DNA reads TGTGCCAGCAGCCACGGAACGTACGAGCAGTACTTC. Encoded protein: CASSHGTYEQYF.

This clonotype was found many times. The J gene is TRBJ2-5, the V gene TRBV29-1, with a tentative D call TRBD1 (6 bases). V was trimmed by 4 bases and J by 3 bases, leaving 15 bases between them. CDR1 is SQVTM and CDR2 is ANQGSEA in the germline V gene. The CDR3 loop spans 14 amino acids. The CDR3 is CSVGGGSGEETQYF. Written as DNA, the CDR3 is TGCAGCGTTGGGGGCGGGTCAGGGGAAGAGACCCAGTACTTC.

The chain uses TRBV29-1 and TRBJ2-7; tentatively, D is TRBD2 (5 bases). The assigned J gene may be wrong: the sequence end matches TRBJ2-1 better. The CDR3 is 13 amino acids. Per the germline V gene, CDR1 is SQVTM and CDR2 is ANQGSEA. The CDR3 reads CSVVGRAYNEQFF. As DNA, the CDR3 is TGCAGCGTTGTCGGGCGGGCGTACAATGAGCAGTTCTTC.

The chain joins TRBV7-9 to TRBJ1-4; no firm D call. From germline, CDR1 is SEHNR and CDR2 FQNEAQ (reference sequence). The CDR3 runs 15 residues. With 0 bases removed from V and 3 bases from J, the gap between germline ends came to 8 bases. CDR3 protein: CASSLAGIANEKLFF. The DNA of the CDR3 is TGTGCCAGCAGCTTAGCAGGGATCGCTAATGAAAAACTGTTTTTT.

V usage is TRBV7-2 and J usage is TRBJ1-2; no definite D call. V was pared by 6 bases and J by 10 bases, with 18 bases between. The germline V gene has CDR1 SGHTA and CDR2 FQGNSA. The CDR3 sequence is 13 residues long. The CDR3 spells CASSSPTDVAYTF. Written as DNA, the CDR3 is TGTGCCAGCAGTTCCCCGACGGACGTGGCCTACACCTTC.

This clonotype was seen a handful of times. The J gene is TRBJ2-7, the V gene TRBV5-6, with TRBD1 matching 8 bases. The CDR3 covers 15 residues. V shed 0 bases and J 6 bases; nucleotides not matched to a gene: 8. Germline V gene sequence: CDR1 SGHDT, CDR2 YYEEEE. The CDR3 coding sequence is TGTGCCAGCAGCTTGGGAGCAGGGGGCCTCCTCGAGCAGTACTTC. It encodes CASSLGAGGLLEQYF.

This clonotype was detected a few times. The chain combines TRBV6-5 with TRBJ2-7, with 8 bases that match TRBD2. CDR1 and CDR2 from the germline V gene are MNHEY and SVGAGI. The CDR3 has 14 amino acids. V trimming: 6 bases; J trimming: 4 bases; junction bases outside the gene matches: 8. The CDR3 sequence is CASSPGTRKYEQYF. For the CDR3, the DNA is TGTGCCAGCAGCCCCGGGACTAGGAAATACGAGCAGTACTTC.

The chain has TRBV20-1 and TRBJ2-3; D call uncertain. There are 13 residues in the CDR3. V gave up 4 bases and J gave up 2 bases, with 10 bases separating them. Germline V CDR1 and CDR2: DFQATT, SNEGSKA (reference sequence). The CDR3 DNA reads TGCAGTGCTAAGCACAGTAACACAGATACGCAGTATTTT. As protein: CSAKHSNTDTQYF.

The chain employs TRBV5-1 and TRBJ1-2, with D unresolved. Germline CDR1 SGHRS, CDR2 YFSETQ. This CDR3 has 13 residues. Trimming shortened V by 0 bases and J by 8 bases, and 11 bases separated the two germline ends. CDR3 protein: CASSLDGKAGYTF. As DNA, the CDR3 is TGCGCCAGCAGCTTGGATGGCAAGGCGGGCTACACCTTC.

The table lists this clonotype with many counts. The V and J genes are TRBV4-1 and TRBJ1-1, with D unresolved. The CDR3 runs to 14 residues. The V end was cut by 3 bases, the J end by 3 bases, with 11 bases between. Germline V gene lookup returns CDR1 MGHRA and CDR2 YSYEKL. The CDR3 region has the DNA TGCGCCAGCAGCCATGGGGAGTTGGACACTGAAGCTTTCTTT. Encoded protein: CASSHGELDTEAFF.

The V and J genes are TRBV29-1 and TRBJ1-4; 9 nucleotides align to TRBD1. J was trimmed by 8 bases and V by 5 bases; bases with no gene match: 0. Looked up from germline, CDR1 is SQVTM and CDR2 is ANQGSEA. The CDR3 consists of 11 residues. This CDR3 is CSVTGGEKLFF. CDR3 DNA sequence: TGCAGCGTTACAGGGGGCGAAAAACTGTTTTTT. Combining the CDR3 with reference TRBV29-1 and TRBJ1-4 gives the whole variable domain SAVISQKPSRDICQRGTSLTIQCQVDSQVTMMFWYRQQPGQSLTLIATANQGSEATYESGFVIDKFPISRPNLTFSTLTVSNMSPEDSSIYLCSVTGGEKLFFGSGTQLSVL.

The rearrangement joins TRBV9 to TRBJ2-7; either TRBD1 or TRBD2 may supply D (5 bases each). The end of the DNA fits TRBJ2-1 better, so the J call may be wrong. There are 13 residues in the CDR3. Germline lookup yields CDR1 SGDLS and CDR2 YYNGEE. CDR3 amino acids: CASSVVGGGEQFF. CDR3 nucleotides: TGTGCCAGCAGCGTAGTGGGTGGGGGTGAGCAGTTCTTC.